The 27 T cell receptor beta chains listed next were all sequenced from one sample in a study of T-cell reconstitution after alpha-beta-depleted transplantation in children (dated by TCRdb to about 2016). The library was built by means of PCR. Instrument on record: Illumina HiSeq 2500. TCR library preparation used molecular barcoding, with unique molecular identifiers applied to normalize quantification of the TCRbeta repertoire. TCRdb reran the public reads through fastp at Q25 and MiXCR, keeping productive beta chains. Each entry is one CDR3 protein sequence, shown with its most common DNA and genes. Within this sample are just over 350,000 distinct CDR3 sequences, with roughly 15% of them counted one time only. The ten largest clones capture approximately 4.2% of the sample. The input for sequencing was PBMCs, taken from the stem cell graft. All receptors come from a human donor who donated a stem cell graft to a child with Fanconi anemia.

Many counts were recorded for this clonotype. The chain carries TRBV5-6 and TRBJ2-5, with no clear D. V was trimmed by 4 bases and J by 2 bases, leaving 12 bases between them. Germline V gene lookup returns CDR1 SGHDT and CDR2 YYEEEE. The CDR3 extends over 14 amino acids. The CDR3 here is CASSLVQTQETQYF. The CDR3 DNA reads as TGTGCCAGCAGCCTCGTACAGACTCAAGAGACCCAGTACTTC.

This clonotype was detected a few times. The chain recombines TRBV7-6 with TRBJ2-5; maybe TRBD2 (6 bases). The germline V gene has CDR1 SGHVS and CDR2 FNYEAQ. This CDR3 contains 13 residues. The V and J ends lost 7 bases and 1 base respectively, with 10 bases between them. CDR3 DNA sequence: TGTGCCAGCACGGCGGGATCCCAAGAGACCCAGTACTTC. Protein: CASTAGSQETQYF.

This clonotype was detected a few times. The chain employs TRBV6-2 or TRBV6-3 and TRBJ1-1, with a tentative D call TRBD1 (6 bases). The V gene's germline CDR1 is MNHEY and CDR2 SVGEGT. V lost 2 bases, J lost 7 bases, and 17 bases lay in between. The CDR3 totals 15 residues. CDR3 region: CASSYRGGHLREAFF. As DNA, the CDR3 is TGTGCCAGCAGTTACCGCGGGGGACACCTCCGTGAAGCTTTCTTT.

This clonotype was counted a few times. The chain is built from TRBV7-9 and TRBJ2-5, with TRBD1 as a possible D gene (6 bases). Trimming took off 6 bases at V and 0 bases at J, with 8 bases between the two ends. The CDR3 totals 13 residues. Germline V gene lookup returns CDR1 SEHNR and CDR2 FQNEAQ (reference sequence). The CDR3 protein is CASRGQNQETQYF. The CDR3 bases are TGTGCCAGCAGAGGACAGAACCAAGAGACCCAGTACTTC.

The chain combines TRBV9 with TRBJ2-5; D not resolved. V was clipped by 0 bases and J by 1 base, with 10 bases between them. Germline values: CDR1 SGDLS, CDR2 YYNGEE. There are 15 residues in the CDR3. Here the CDR3 DNA reads TGTGCCAGCAGCGTAGATTACAGATTCCAAGAGACCCAGTACTTC. Amino acid sequence: CASSVDYRFQETQYF.

In its sample, this clonotype was seen a few times. This chain links TRBV6-1 with TRBJ1-2, with D possibly matching TRBD1 (5 bases). V dropped 6 bases and J dropped 2 bases, with 13 bases sitting between them. Germline loops: CDR1 MNHNS, CDR2 SASEGT. This CDR3 is 14 amino acids long. The CDR3 spells CASSRQGNNYGYTF. The CDR3 nucleotides are TGTGCCAGCAGCCGTCAGGGTAACAACTATGGCTACACCTTC.

This chain links TRBV19 with TRBJ1-5; D call uncertain. CDR1 LNHDA and CDR2 SQIVND come from the germline V gene (reference sequence). The CDR3 extends over 12 amino acids. The ends were cut back, 5 bases at V and 3 bases at J, with 5 bases in the middle. The CDR3 DNA follows: TGTGCCAGTAGTCCCCTCAATCAGCCCCAGCATTTT. This sequence encodes CASSPLNQPQHF.

This clonotype was counted ten times or more. The rearrangement uses TRBV5-1 and TRBJ2-5, with a tentative D call TRBD1 (6 bases). From germline, CDR1 is SGHRS and CDR2 YFSETQ. The CDR3 has 17 amino acids. V lost 4 bases and J 1 base, leaving 20 bases between the germline ends. The CDR3, as DNA: TGCGCCAGCAGCCGGACCCAGGGGAACACAGCCCAAGAGACCCAGTACTTC. This sequence encodes CASSRTQGNTAQETQYF. Based on the CDR3 plus reference TRBV5-1 and TRBJ2-5, the full variable domain is KAGVTQTPRYLIKTRGQQVTLSCSPISGHRSVSWYQQTPGQGLQFLFEYFSETQRNKGNFPGRFSGRQFSNSRSEMNVSTLELGDSALYLCASSRTQGNTAQETQYFGPGTRLLVL.

CDR3: CSARGDYTF. CDR3 sequence (DNA): TGCAGTGCTAGGGGGGACTACACCTTC. The chain has TRBV20-1 and TRBJ1-2; TRBD1 might be the D (5 bases). Germline V gene sequence: CDR1 DFQATT, CDR2 SNEGSKA (reference sequence). The ends were cut back, 3 bases at V and 10 bases at J, with 6 bases in the middle. This CDR3 is built from 9 residues.

This chain uses TRBV7-2 with TRBJ2-3; D might be TRBD2 (5 bases). The germline gives CDR1 SGHTA, CDR2 FQGNSA. The CDR3 is 16 amino acids. V dropped 5 bases and J dropped 3 bases, with 18 bases sitting between them. The CDR3 DNA reads TGTGCCAGCAGCGCCCAGGAAGCGGAGTGGACAGATACGCAGTATTTT. Translation: CASSAQEAEWTDTQYF.

V and J are TRBV24-1 and TRBJ1-2; D is uncertain. Germline loops: CDR1 KGHDR, CDR2 SFDVKD. This CDR3 is 15 amino acids long. The V and J ends lost 5 bases and 7 bases respectively, with 19 bases between them. DNA for the CDR3: TGTGCCACCAGTGGCGACGGAGCAAGCGTCCGTGGCTACACCTTC. It translates to CATSGDGASVRGYTF.

The sample holds many counts of this clonotype. This chain connects TRBV20-1 to TRBJ1-1; D gene uncertain. The CDR3 covers 11 residues. Per germline, CDR1 DFQATT and CDR2 SNEGSKA (reference sequence). V lost 6 bases to trimming and J lost 1 base, with 6 bases between them. In DNA form, the CDR3 reads TGCAGTGCAAGACAGAACACTGAAGCTTTCTTT. Residues: CSARQNTEAFF.

V gene TRBV6-2 or TRBV6-3 combines with J gene TRBJ1-2; unclear D gene. There are 16 residues in the CDR3. Germline V gene lookup returns CDR1 MNHEY and CDR2 SVGEGT. Trimming shortened V by 5 bases and J by 4 bases, and 20 bases separated the two germline ends. CDR3 in amino acids: CASSPSRGLGIYGYTF. The CDR3 DNA follows: TGTGCCAGCAGTCCCTCCCGAGGGCTCGGGATCTATGGCTACACCTTC.

This clonotype was counted ten times or more. V usage is TRBV12-3 or TRBV12-4 and J usage is TRBJ1-6; possibly TRBD1 for D (5 bases). The CDR3 consists of 15 residues. Deletions cut 7 bases from V and 1 base from J, with 11 bases between. Here the CDR3 DNA reads TGTGCCAGCACCCCGAGGGGATCCTATAATTCACCCCTCCACTTT. It encodes CASTPRGSYNSPLHF.

This chain connects TRBV5-1 to TRBJ2-3; D call uncertain. Trimming removed 1 base at V and 6 bases at J, with 6 bases between. The CDR3 has 12 residues. CDR1 SGHRS and CDR2 YFSETQ come from the germline V gene. The CDR3 DNA sequence: TGCGCCAGCAGCTTGAAGGGCGATACGCAGTATTTT. It encodes CASSLKGDTQYF.

This clonotype was recorded a few times. V gene TRBV6-1 combines with J gene TRBJ1-2; D remains unclear. CDR3 length equals 15 residues. The germline CDR1 and CDR2 sequences are MNHNS and SASEGT. The V and J ends lost 2 bases and 1 base respectively, with 11 bases between them. This chain's CDR3 is CASSETRADNYGYTF. The DNA of the CDR3 is TGTGCCAGCAGTGAAACTCGGGCGGATAACTATGGCTACACCTTC.

This clonotype was found a few times. The gene calls are TRBV4-2 and TRBJ2-1; D is possibly TRBD2 (6 bases). The V end was cut by 1 base, the J end by 3 bases, with 13 bases between. This CDR3 spans 16 amino acids. CDR1 and CDR2 from the germline V gene are LGHNA and YNFKEQ. The CDR3 loop is CASSQVDRGIYNEQFF. The CDR3 bases are TGTGCCAGCAGCCAAGTAGACCGGGGGATCTACAATGAGCAGTTCTTC.

This clonotype was observed a handful of times. This chain links TRBV19 with TRBJ1-2; D gene ambiguous. CDR1 and CDR2 (germline): LNHDA, SQIVND (reference sequence). V dropped 6 bases and J dropped 0 bases, with 8 bases sitting between them. The CDR3 is 13 amino acids. CDR3 region: CASSPASNYGYTF. CDR3 bases: TGTGCCAGTAGCCCAGCCTCTAACTATGGCTACACCTTC. Based on the CDR3 plus reference TRBV19 and TRBJ1-2, the full variable domain is DGGITQSPKYLFRKEGQNVTLSCEQNLNHDAMYWYRQDPGQGLRLIYYSQIVNDFQKGDIAEGYSVSREKKESFPLTVTSAQKNPTAFYLCASSPASNYGYTFGSGTRLTVV.

This clonotype has a count of ten or more. The rearrangement uses TRBV2 and TRBJ2-5; 9 bases agree with TRBD2. V lost 1 base, J lost 6 bases, and 6 bases stayed unmatched. Germline V CDR1 and CDR2: SNHLY, FYNNEI. CDR3 size: 15 residues. CDR3 in amino acids: CASSEGLAGAQTQYF. For the CDR3, the DNA is TGTGCCAGCAGTGAAGGTTTAGCGGGGGCTCAGACCCAGTACTTC.

This clonotype appeared many times. J is TRBJ2-7 and V is TRBV2; no reliable D call. There are 12 residues in the CDR3. Germline V gene data show CDR1 as SNHLY and CDR2 as FYNNEI. V was shortened by 0 bases and J by 3 bases, with 3 bases between the two germline ends. CDR3: CASSEAYYEQYV. The CDR3, as DNA: TGTGCCAGCAGTGAAGCGTACTACGAGCAGTACGTC.

This chain uses TRBV7-9 with TRBJ2-5; a weak D match, TRBD2 (5 bases). Trimming took off 5 bases at V and 0 bases at J, with 10 bases between the two ends. This CDR3 is 14 amino acids long. Germline CDR1 SEHNR, CDR2 FQNEAQ (reference sequence). The CDR3 region has the DNA TGTGCCAGCAGCGCGGACTCGTACCAAGAGACCCAGTACTTC. As protein: CASSADSYQETQYF.

This clonotype has at least ten counts. The rearrangement uses TRBV7-9 and TRBJ2-5; D may be TRBD1 (6 bases). CDR1 is SEHNR, CDR2 FQNEAQ, per germline (reference sequence). V was cut by 4 bases and J by 3 bases, with 12 bases left in between. This CDR3 is 14 amino acids long. CDR3 region: CASSSQQGEETQYF. CDR3 nucleotides: TGTGCCAGCAGCTCGCAACAGGGTGAAGAGACCCAGTACTTC.

The chain links TRBV6-2 or TRBV6-3 to TRBJ2-3, with D perhaps TRBD1 (5 bases). CDR1 MNHEY and CDR2 SVGEGT come from the germline V gene. Trimming removed 7 bases at V and 3 bases at J, with 14 bases between. This CDR3 contains 14 residues. The CDR3 spells CASKRGEPTDTQYF. CDR3 nucleotides: TGTGCCAGCAAAAGGGGCGAGCCAACAGATACGCAGTATTTT.

The rearrangement uses TRBV28 and TRBJ2-5, with TRBD1 as a possible D gene (5 bases). V lost 6 bases and J lost 7, with 18 bases in between. Germline V CDR1 and CDR2: MDHEN, SYDVKM. This CDR3 contains 14 residues. CDR3 DNA sequence: TGTGCCAGCAGAGGGAAAGGGGATCCCAGGACCCAGTACTTC. Its protein is CASRGKGDPRTQYF.

The sample holds a few counts of this clonotype. The chain carries TRBV11-2 and TRBJ1-1; D unclear. Looked up from germline, CDR1 is SGHAT and CDR2 is FQNNGV. With 7 bases removed from V and 1 base from J, the gap between germline ends came to 13 bases. This CDR3 is built from 14 residues. As DNA, the CDR3 is TGTGCCAGCAACCCCCTCGTCCGGAACACTGAAGCTTTCTTT. Translating gives CASNPLVRNTEAFF.

The genes are TRBV5-1 and TRBJ1-1, with D possibly being TRBD1 (6 bases). The germline V gene has CDR1 SGHRS and CDR2 YFSETQ. CDR3 length equals 13 residues. With 4 bases removed from V and 4 bases from J, the gap between germline ends came to 11 bases. This CDR3 is CASSVETGTEAFF. The CDR3 DNA reads as TGCGCCAGCAGCGTCGAGACAGGCACTGAAGCTTTCTTT.

This clonotype was picked up a small number of times. This chain connects TRBV27 to TRBJ2-2; D not resolved. The CDR3 runs 15 residues. Germline lookup yields CDR1 MNHEY and CDR2 SMNVEV (reference sequence). V was pared by 1 base and J by 4 bases, with 10 bases between. CDR3 DNA: TGTGCCAGCAGTTTATTTTCGACGGTCACCGGGGAGCTGTTTTTT. Its translation is CASSLFSTVTGELFF.